A selection of T cell receptor beta chains follows, all from one sample in a study of a mutant IDH1 vaccine in newly diagnosed glioma. Clones were read by immunoSEQ multiplex PCR, and TCRdb kept only the in-frame ones, dropping some. This table holds under 75,000 clones, more than 90% found once. The source was PBMCs, collected from a glioma patient treated with radiotherapy, temozolomide or both. These receptors all stem from a man between 50 and 59 years old with glioma. The CDR3 runs from the conserved cysteine through the conserved F or W. The D gene is left open where the match is weak. Not every row has a clone size; where given, it reads once, few, many or a size class.

j_gene: TRBJ2-1
v_gene: TRBV7-8
d_gene: TRBD2
abundance: NA
CDR3aa: CASSSGTSRVDEQFF
CDR3nt: TGTGCCAGCAGCTCTGGGACTAGCCGGGTTGATGAGCAGTTCTTC

j_gene: TRBJ1-5
v_gene: TRBV5-1
d_gene: NA
abundance: NA
CDR3aa: CASSLAVAGGPNTQHF
CDR3nt: TGCGCCAGCAGCTTGGCGGTAGCGGGAGGGCCAAATACGCAGCATTTT

j_gene: TRBJ1-1
v_gene: TRBV4-3
d_gene: NA
abundance: NA
CDR3aa: CASSQKFGYTEAFF
CDR3nt: TGCGCCAGCAGCCAAAAATTCGGGTACACTGAAGCTTTCTTT

j_gene: TRBJ2-6
v_gene: TRBV5-1
d_gene: NA
abundance: NA
CDR3aa: CASSSVGSFSGANVLTF
CDR3nt: TGCGCCAGCAGCTCTGTGGGGAGTTTCTCTGGGGCCAACGTCCTGACTTTC

j_gene: TRBJ2-7
v_gene: TRBV6-4
d_gene: TRBD1
abundance: NA
CDR3aa: CASSPTGMAYEQYF
CDR3nt: TGTGCCAGCAGCCCGACAGGGATGGCCTACGAGCAGTACTTC

j_gene: TRBJ1-6
v_gene: TRBV30
d_gene: NA
abundance: once
CDR3aa: CAWSGTRTEANSPLHF
CDR3nt: TGTGCCTGGAGTGGGACTCGGACAGAGGCTAATTCACCCCTCCACTTT

j_gene: TRBJ2-7
v_gene: TRBV7-9
d_gene: NA
abundance: NA
CDR3aa: CASSLGAENYEQYF
CDR3nt: TGTGCCAGCAGCTTAGGTGCAGAAAACTACGAGCAGTACTTC

j_gene: TRBJ1-1
v_gene: TRBV18
d_gene: NA
abundance: NA
CDR3aa: CASSPTLDTEAFF
CDR3nt: TGTGCCAGCTCACCCACCCTCGACACTGAAGCTTTCTTT

j_gene: TRBJ1-1
v_gene: TRBV30
d_gene: NA
abundance: NA
CDR3aa: CAWSFGMNTEAFF
CDR3nt: TGTGCCTGGAGTTTCGGTATGAACACTGAAGCTTTCTTT

j_gene: TRBJ1-2
v_gene: TRBV11-2
d_gene: NA
abundance: NA
CDR3aa: CASSSPFRGRANYGYTF
CDR3nt: TGTGCCAGCAGTTCACCCTTTAGGGGCCGAGCTAACTATGGCTACACCTTC

j_gene: TRBJ1-1
v_gene: TRBV7-9
d_gene: TRBD1
abundance: NA
CDR3aa: CASLTTTGGEAFF
CDR3nt: TGTGCCAGCCTAACGACGACAGGGGGTGAAGCTTTCTTT

j_gene: TRBJ1-1
v_gene: TRBV7-2
d_gene: TRBD1
abundance: NA
CDR3aa: CASRVTGGAVNTEAFF
CDR3nt: TGTGCCAGCAGGGTAACAGGGGGCGCGGTGAACACTGAAGCTTTCTTT

j_gene: TRBJ2-5
v_gene: TRBV4-1
d_gene: NA
abundance: NA
CDR3aa: CASSQDGEETQYF
CDR3nt: TGCGCCAGCAGCCAAGATGGGGAAGAGACCCAGTACTTC

j_gene: TRBJ1-2
v_gene: TRBV6-5
d_gene: TRBD1
abundance: NA
CDR3aa: CASSSQGQATGYGYTF
CDR3nt: TGTGCCAGCAGTTCCCAGGGACAGGCGACTGGATATGGCTACACCTTC

j_gene: TRBJ1-4
v_gene: TRBV6-5
d_gene: NA
abundance: NA
CDR3aa: CASRNTETNEKLFF
CDR3nt: TGTGCCAGCAGGAACACAGAGACTAATGAAAAACTGTTTTTT

j_gene: TRBJ2-1
v_gene: TRBV7-7
d_gene: NA
abundance: NA
CDR3aa: CASSLRSMDGEQFF
CDR3nt: TGTGCTAGCAGCTTGAGGTCGATGGACGGTGAGCAGTTCTTC

j_gene: TRBJ1-6
v_gene: TRBV28
d_gene: TRBD1
abundance: NA
CDR3aa: CASRTGANSPLHF
CDR3nt: TGTGCCAGCAGGACAGGGGCGAATTCACCCCTCCACTTT

j_gene: TRBJ1-1
v_gene: TRBV19
d_gene: NA
abundance: NA
CDR3aa: CASKTQDAYTEAFF
CDR3nt: TGTGCCAGTAAGACACAGGATGCTTATACTGAAGCTTTCTTT

j_gene: TRBJ2-7
v_gene: TRBV18
d_gene: NA
abundance: NA
CDR3aa: CASSLQGTYEQYF
CDR3nt: TGTGCCAGCTCACTCCAGGGAACCTACGAGCAGTACTTC

j_gene: TRBJ1-5
v_gene: TRBV15
d_gene: NA
abundance: once
CDR3aa: CATTSVGGGGNQPQHF
CDR3nt: TGTGCCACCACCTCTGTAGGGGGAGGAGGAAATCAGCCCCAGCATTTT

j_gene: TRBJ2-7
v_gene: TRBV6-1
d_gene: NA
abundance: NA
CDR3aa: CASIIRDGWGYEQYF
CDR3nt: TGTGCCAGCATTATCCGGGACGGATGGGGTTACGAGCAGTACTTC

j_gene: TRBJ1-1
v_gene: TRBV6-1
d_gene: TRBD1
abundance: NA
CDR3aa: CASSEALNQGAYGAFF
CDR3nt: TGTGCCAGCAGTGAAGCGTTAAATCAGGGGGCCTACGGAGCTTTCTTT

j_gene: TRBJ1-6
v_gene: TRBV9
d_gene: NA
abundance: NA
CDR3aa: CASSVASSYNSPLHF
CDR3nt: TGTGCCAGCAGCGTAGCGAGCTCCTATAATTCACCCCTCCACTTT

j_gene: TRBJ1-1
v_gene: TRBV6-6
d_gene: NA
abundance: NA
CDR3aa: CASSPLIANTEAFF
CDR3nt: TGTGCCAGCAGTCCATTGATCGCGAACACTGAAGCTTTCTTT

j_gene: TRBJ2-7
v_gene: TRBV4-1
d_gene: NA
abundance: NA
CDR3aa: CASSQDPGTYEQYF
CDR3nt: TGCGCCAGCAGCCAAGATCCAGGGACGTACGAGCAGTACTTC

j_gene: TRBJ2-3
v_gene: TRBV6-6
d_gene: TRBD2
abundance: NA
CDR3aa: CASRGGVSTDTQYF
CDR3nt: TGTGCCAGCAGGGGGGGGGTGAGCACAGATACGCAGTATTTT

j_gene: TRBJ2-3
v_gene: TRBV27
d_gene: TRBD2
abundance: once
CDR3aa: CASTNTAGGGLVDTQYF
CDR3nt: TGTGCCAGCACCAATACCGCGGGAGGGGGCTTGGTAGATACGCAGTATTTT

j_gene: TRBJ2-2
v_gene: TRBV5-1
d_gene: NA
abundance: NA
CDR3aa: CASSLVRWEIDTGELFF
CDR3nt: TGCGCCAGCAGCTTGGTCAGGTGGGAAATAGACACCGGGGAGCTGTTTTTT

j_gene: TRBJ1-5
v_gene: TRBV5-4
d_gene: NA
abundance: NA
CDR3aa: CASSLKGTNQPQHF
CDR3nt: TGTGCCAGCAGCTTGAAGGGGACCAATCAGCCCCAGCATTTT

j_gene: TRBJ2-3
v_gene: TRBV2
d_gene: NA
abundance: NA
CDR3aa: CASRDKLKTQYF
CDR3nt: TGTGCCAGCAGGGACAAACTGAAAACGCAGTATTTT

j_gene: TRBJ2-3
v_gene: TRBV18
d_gene: TRBD1
abundance: NA
CDR3aa: CASSTSDRGGPDTQYF
CDR3nt: TGTGCCAGCTCAACCTCCGACAGGGGCGGCCCAGATACGCAGTATTTT

j_gene: TRBJ1-1
v_gene: TRBV28
d_gene: TRBD1
abundance: NA
CDR3aa: CASRTGTDYEAFF
CDR3nt: TGTGCCAGCAGAACCGGGACAGACTATGAAGCTTTCTTT

j_gene: TRBJ2-1
v_gene: TRBV13
d_gene: TRBD2
abundance: NA
CDR3aa: CASSLGPGTSGSEQFF
CDR3nt: TGTGCCAGCAGCTTAGGCCCCGGGACTAGCGGTAGTGAGCAGTTCTTC

j_gene: TRBJ1-5
v_gene: TRBV12-2
d_gene: NA
abundance: once
CDR3aa: CASRLMRRGERGNQPQHF
CDR3nt: TGTGCAAGTCGCTTAATGCGACGGGGTGAGAGGGGAAATCAGCCCCAGCATTTT

j_gene: TRBJ1-2
v_gene: TRBV6-1
d_gene: NA
abundance: NA
CDR3aa: CASSINYGYTF
CDR3nt: TGTGCCAGCAGTATTAACTATGGCTACACCTTC

j_gene: TRBJ1-2
v_gene: TRBV30
d_gene: NA
abundance: NA
CDR3aa: CAWSVRRRPGQSYGYTF
CDR3nt: TGTGCCTGGAGTGTACGGCGACGACCGGGCCAGAGCTATGGCTACACCTTC

j_gene: TRBJ1-1
v_gene: TRBV25-1
d_gene: TRBD1
abundance: few
CDR3aa: CASSDPGQGDTEAFF
CDR3nt: TGTGCCAGCAGTGATCCAGGACAGGGTGACACTGAAGCTTTCTTT

j_gene: TRBJ2-7
v_gene: TRBV7-2
d_gene: TRBD1
abundance: NA
CDR3aa: CASRNPGQHYEQYF
CDR3nt: TGTGCCAGCCGTAACCCGGGACAGCACTACGAGCAGTACTTC

j_gene: TRBJ2-4
v_gene: TRBV27
d_gene: NA
abundance: NA
CDR3aa: CASSFADSNIQYF
CDR3nt: TGTGCCAGCAGTTTTGCCGACAGTAACATTCAGTACTTC

j_gene: TRBJ2-1
v_gene: TRBV30
d_gene: TRBD2
abundance: NA
CDR3aa: CAGETSGSSYNEQFF
CDR3nt: TGTGCCGGGGAGACTAGCGGGAGCTCCTACAATGAGCAGTTCTTC

j_gene: TRBJ2-6
v_gene: TRBV2
d_gene: NA
abundance: NA
CDR3aa: CASSDPSDEISGANVLTF
CDR3nt: TGTGCCAGCAGTGACCCCAGCGACGAGATCTCTGGGGCCAACGTCCTGACTTTC

j_gene: TRBJ1-1
v_gene: TRBV5-4
d_gene: NA
abundance: NA
CDR3aa: CASSLVLGTEAFF
CDR3nt: TGTGCCAGCAGCTTGGTTCTGGGCACTGAAGCTTTCTTT

j_gene: TRBJ1-2
v_gene: TRBV9
d_gene: TRBD1
abundance: NA
CDR3aa: CASSLRGQNYGYTF
CDR3nt: TGTGCCAGCAGCTTGCGGGGACAGAACTATGGCTACACCTTC

j_gene: TRBJ2-7
v_gene: TRBV7-2
d_gene: TRBD2
abundance: NA
CDR3aa: CASSLTSGGREQYF
CDR3nt: TGTGCCAGCAGCCTAACTAGCGGGGGCCGCGAGCAGTACTTC

j_gene: TRBJ2-7
v_gene: TRBV5-1
d_gene: NA
abundance: NA
CDR3aa: CASSWSTAAYEQYF
CDR3nt: TGCGCCAGCAGCTGGTCGACAGCGGCCTACGAGCAGTACTTC

j_gene: TRBJ1-5
v_gene: TRBV28
d_gene: TRBD1
abundance: once
CDR3aa: CASSPGTGGGDNQPQHF
CDR3nt: TGTGCCAGCAGTCCCGGGACAGGGGGAGGGGACAATCAGCCCCAGCATTTT

j_gene: TRBJ2-7
v_gene: TRBV25-1
d_gene: NA
abundance: NA
CDR3aa: CASSEGGYEQYF
CDR3nt: TGTGCCAGCAGTGAAGGCGGGTACGAGCAGTACTTC

j_gene: TRBJ1-1
v_gene: TRBV5-5
d_gene: NA
abundance: NA
CDR3aa: CASSQQENTEAFF
CDR3nt: TGTGCCAGCAGCCAACAGGAGAACACTGAAGCTTTCTTT

j_gene: TRBJ2-7
v_gene: TRBV6-5
d_gene: NA
abundance: NA
CDR3aa: CASSYSAVFTYEQYF
CDR3nt: TGTGCCAGCAGTTACTCGGCAGTTTTCACCTACGAGCAGTACTTC

j_gene: TRBJ1-2
v_gene: TRBV30
d_gene: NA
abundance: once
CDR3aa: CAWKIGGPGNGYTF
CDR3nt: TGTGCCTGGAAAATCGGGGGGCCTGGGAATGGCTACACCTTC

j_gene: TRBJ1-2
v_gene: TRBV10-3
d_gene: TRBD1
abundance: NA
CDR3aa: CAISAGQGAGGYTF
CDR3nt: TGTGCCATCAGTGCTGGACAGGGGGCGGGGGGCTACACCTTC

j_gene: TRBJ1-5
v_gene: TRBV9
d_gene: NA
abundance: few
CDR3aa: CASSPRDSYNQPQHF
CDR3nt: TGTGCCAGCAGCCCTAGAGACAGTTACAATCAGCCCCAGCATTTT

j_gene: TRBJ2-1
v_gene: TRBV6-5
d_gene: NA
abundance: NA
CDR3aa: CASRLGGYNEQFF
CDR3nt: TGTGCCAGTAGGTTGGGAGGCTACAATGAGCAGTTCTTC

j_gene: TRBJ1-3
v_gene: TRBV30
d_gene: NA
abundance: NA
CDR3aa: CAWSAPGAGNTIYF
CDR3nt: TGTGCCTGGAGTGCACCAGGGGCTGGAAACACCATATATTTT

j_gene: TRBJ2-3
v_gene: TRBV10-2
d_gene: TRBD1
abundance: NA
CDR3aa: CASRGQGGTDTQYF
CDR3nt: TGCGCCAGCAGGGGACAGGGGGGGACAGATACGCAGTATTTT

j_gene: TRBJ2-4
v_gene: TRBV7-8
d_gene: NA
abundance: NA
CDR3aa: CASSAYRIPKNIQYF
CDR3nt: TGTGCCAGCAGCGCGTATCGAATTCCAAAAAACATTCAGTACTTC

j_gene: TRBJ1-2
v_gene: TRBV14
d_gene: NA
abundance: NA
CDR3aa: CASSHSGSYGYTF
CDR3nt: TGTGCCAGCAGCCACAGCGGGAGCTATGGCTACACCTTC

j_gene: TRBJ2-2
v_gene: TRBV12-5
d_gene: NA
abundance: NA
CDR3aa: CASGALGTGELFF
CDR3nt: TGTGCTAGTGGGGCCCTCGGTACCGGGGAGCTGTTTTTT

j_gene: TRBJ2-7
v_gene: TRBV14
d_gene: TRBD2
abundance: NA
CDR3aa: CASSPTSGGAYEQYF
CDR3nt: TGTGCCAGCAGCCCCACTAGCGGGGGAGCCTACGAGCAGTACTTC